Below are 21 T cell receptor beta chains sequenced from a single sample in a study of neoadjuvant nivolumab and ipilimumab in lung cancer. Here immunoSEQ multiplex PCR was the method, and the copy in TCRdb shows in-frame clones only, minus some. The sample holds roughly 49,000 clones, 75% to 90% seen once. The material was blood, obtained before neoadjuvant nivolumab, alone or with ipilimumab. These receptor sequences come from an adult with non-small cell lung cancer. Some clones in this sample may be carry-over from other donors' samples.

The V call is TRBV15, the J call TRBJ2-1; TRBD2 might be the D (6 bases). The CDR3 is 16 residues long. Per the germline V gene, CDR1 is LNHNV and CDR2 is YYDKDF (reference sequence). V lost 5 bases and J lost 6, with 20 bases in between. The CDR3 sequence is CATSGRLGEGGNEQFF. DNA of the CDR3: TGTGCCACCAGCGGGAGATTGGGAGAGGGAGGCAATGAGCAGTTCTTC.

This chain links TRBV5-4 with TRBJ2-4; 9 nucleotides line up with TRBD2. This CDR3 has 17 residues. With V trimmed by 3 bases and J by 8 bases, 15 bases remained unmatched. The germline gives CDR1 SGHNT, CDR2 YYREEE (reference sequence). The CDR3 sequence: CASSSGADGGRVDIQYF. CDR3 coding DNA: TGTGCCAGCAGCTCTGGGGCCGACGGCGGGAGGGTGGACATTCAGTACTTC.

This sequence joins TRBV25-1 and TRBJ2-1, with TRBD2 matching 9 bases. The V segment lost 3 bases and the J segment 4 bases; nucleotides outside the gene matches: 4. Looked up from germline, CDR1 is MGHDK and CDR2 is SYGVNS. The CDR3 consists of 15 residues. CDR3 sequence: CASSDLTSGYNEQFF. The DNA of the CDR3 is TGTGCCAGCAGTGACCTGACTAGCGGTTACAATGAGCAGTTCTTC.

The chain joins TRBV7-8 to TRBJ1-5; D is unclear. There are 15 residues in the CDR3. Germline V gene sequence: CDR1 SGHVS, CDR2 FQNEAQ. Between the trimmed V and J ends, which lost 1 base and 0 bases, there was a span of 7 bases. CDR3 nucleotide sequence: TGTGCCAGCAGCTTAGGGGAATATAGCAATCAGCCCCAGCATTTT. Translated: CASSLGEYSNQPQHF.

The rearrangement links TRBV30 to TRBJ2-3; perhaps TRBD1 as D (5 bases). The CDR3 totals 11 residues. Germline-derived CDR1 and CDR2 are GTSNPN and SVGIG (reference sequence). The chain's CDR3 is CVQGRADTQYF. DNA of the CDR3: TGTGTCCAGGGTAGGGCAGATACGCAGTATTTT.

The chain is built from TRBV7-2 and TRBJ1-2; the match to TRBD1 covers 7 bases. Per germline, CDR1 SGHTA and CDR2 FQGNSA. The CDR3 contains 17 residues. V trimming: 6 bases; J trimming: 0 bases; junction bases outside the gene matches: 13. CDR3 region: CASRDPGQPTANYGYTF. CDR3 in DNA: TGTGCCAGCAGGGATCCGGGACAGCCAACAGCTAACTATGGCTACACCTTC.

The gene calls are TRBV4-2 and TRBJ2-1; TRBD2 agrees at 7 bases. CDR1 and CDR2 from the germline V gene are LGHNA and YNFKEQ. The CDR3 has 15 amino acids. The J segment lost 0 bases and the V segment lost 6 bases, leaving 5 bases of the junction unmatched. For the CDR3, the DNA is TGTGCCAGCAGGACTAGCTCCGACTCCTACAATGAGCAGTTCTTC. It codes for CASRTSSDSYNEQFF.

The J gene is TRBJ2-1, the V gene TRBV11-1; 9 bases fit TRBD1. The trim removed 2 bases at V and 1 base at J, leaving 3 bases unmatched. The germline V gene encodes CDR1 SGHAT and CDR2 FQDESV (reference sequence). CDR3 length: 16 amino acids. The CDR3 DNA reads TGTGCCAGCAGCTTAACGGGACAGGGATCCTACAATGAGCAGTTCTTC. Translated, it gives CASSLTGQGSYNEQFF.

A single count supports this clone. The chain carries TRBV7-3 and TRBJ2-2; weak D call: TRBD2 (6 bases). The germline gives CDR1 SGHTA, CDR2 FQGTGA. The CDR3 contains 13 residues. Trimming shortened V by 6 bases and J by 7 bases, and 12 bases separated the two germline ends. CDR3 sequence reads: CASRLEGGGELFF. The CDR3 DNA reads TGTGCCAGCAGATTGGAGGGCGGCGGGGAGCTGTTTTTT.

This chain connects TRBV6-5 to TRBJ2-3, with unresolved D. In germline, CDR1 is MNHEY, CDR2 SVGAGI. The CDR3 covers 13 residues. The V end was cut by 6 bases, the J end by 1 base, with 8 bases between. Here the CDR3 reads CASSQGGTDTQYF. The CDR3 DNA follows: TGTGCCAGCAGCCAAGGAGGCACAGATACGCAGTATTTT.

Note on this clone: Different DNA sequences within this sample yield the same CDR3. This chain joins TRBV30 and TRBJ1-2; D may be TRBD1 (6 bases). Germline V CDR1 and CDR2: GTSNPN, SVGIG (reference sequence). This CDR3 contains 13 residues. Trimming cost V 2 bases and J 7 bases, with 14 bases left between them. The CDR3 nucleotides read TGTGCCTGGAGTCGAGACAGGCCTCGTGGCTACACCTTC. Translated, it gives CAWSRDRPRGYTF.

The chain joins TRBV4-1 to TRBJ2-5; D perhaps matches TRBD1 (6 bases). Trimming left V 3 bases short and J 1 base short, with 15 bases between. The CDR3 consists of 16 residues. Germline CDR1 and CDR2: MGHRA and YSYEKL. As DNA, the CDR3 is TGCGCCAGCAGCCAGACACAGGGTCAGGGCCAAGAGACCCAGTACTTC. Its translation: CASSQTQGQGQETQYF.

V and J are TRBV11-2 and TRBJ1-4; D is possibly TRBD1 (5 bases). This CDR3 region has 13 residues. The germline V gene has CDR1 SGHAT and CDR2 FQNNGV. V was pared by 5 bases and J by 8 bases, with 12 bases between. The CDR3 bases are TGTGCCAGCAGCCTCTCAGGGTCCGAAAAACTGTTTTTT. This gives the protein CASSLSGSEKLFF.

V usage is TRBV6-6 and J usage is TRBJ1-5, with TRBD1 matching 8 bases. The junction had 3 bases not matched to a gene; V was cut back by 6 bases and J by 5 bases. The CDR3 is 13 residues long. CDR1 and CDR2 from the germline V gene are MNHNY and SVGAGI (reference sequence). CDR3 protein: CASSQTGDQPQHF. As DNA, the CDR3 is TGTGCCAGCAGCCAGACAGGGGATCAGCCCCAGCATTTT.

The rearrangement joins TRBV2 to TRBJ1-5; tentatively, D is TRBD1 (5 bases). The CDR3 length is 15 residues. Germline assignment: CDR1 SNHLY and CDR2 FYNNEI. Trimming cost V 2 bases and J 2 bases, with 10 bases left between them. The CDR3: CASSETPGGNQPQHF. The DNA for the CDR3 is TGTGCCAGCAGTGAAACCCCGGGGGGCAATCAGCCCCAGCATTTT.

The V and J genes are TRBV5-1 and TRBJ2-1; TRBD2 matches at 8 bases. The CDR3 contains 15 residues. The J segment lost 6 bases and the V segment lost 5 bases, leaving 10 bases of the junction unmatched. The germline V gene has CDR1 SGHRS and CDR2 YFSETQ. The CDR3 reads CASRTSAAVINEQFF. The CDR3 region has the DNA TGCGCCAGCAGGACTAGCGCAGCGGTAATCAATGAGCAGTTCTTC.

V usage is TRBV11-2 and J usage is TRBJ2-1; unclear D gene. The germline V and J ends were trimmed by 2 bases and 4 bases, with 9 bases remaining between them. The CDR3 sequence is 14 residues long. Germline CDR1 is SGHAT and CDR2 is FQNNGV. CDR3 DNA: TGTGCCAGCAGCTTACTTCGCAGTTACAATGAGCAGTTCTTC. This encodes CASSLLRSYNEQFF.

The chain links TRBV18 to TRBJ1-1; D uncertain. The V end was cut by 5 bases, the J end by 0 bases, with 7 bases between. CDR1 KGHSH and CDR2 LQKENI come from the germline V gene. There are 13 residues in the CDR3. The CDR3 DNA reads TGTGCCAGCTCAGCGGGGTTGAACACTGAAGCTTTCTTT. Its protein is CASSAGLNTEAFF.

This chain links TRBV5-4 with TRBJ1-2; TRBD1 aligns across 9 bases. The CDR3 is made up of 14 amino acids. The V and J ends lost 4 bases and 14 bases, in that order; junction bases with no gene match: 15. Germline V CDR1 and CDR2: SGHNT, YYREEE (reference sequence). The CDR3 DNA reads as TGTGCCAGCAGCGATAAGACAGGGGGACCATTGGAGACCTTC. It specifies CASSDKTGGPLETF. Filled out from reference TRBV5-4 and TRBJ1-2, the complete variable domain reads ETGVTQSPTHLIKTRGQQVTLRCSSQSGHNTVSWYQQALGQGPQFIFQYYREEENGRGNFPPRFSGLQFPNYSSELNVNALELDDSALYLCASSDKTGGPLETFGSGTRLTVV.

This sequence joins TRBV10-3 and TRBJ2-3; D uncertain. The ends were cut back, 9 bases at V and 0 bases at J, with 13 bases in the middle. This CDR3 contains 14 residues. The germline V gene encodes CDR1 ENHRY and CDR2 SYGVKD. CDR3 loop: CAIRPHGSTDTQYF. The CDR3 DNA sequence: TGTGCCATTCGACCCCACGGGAGCACAGATACGCAGTATTTT.

The chain couples TRBV10-3 to TRBJ2-2; 10 bases agree with TRBD1. V shed 4 bases, J shed 5 bases, and the junction held 4 bases outside the gene matches. This CDR3 comprises 15 residues. In germline, CDR1 is ENHRY, CDR2 SYGVKD. The CDR3 here is CAISGRDRGTGELFF. The CDR3 nucleotides are TGTGCCATCAGTGGAAGGGACAGGGGAACCGGGGAGCTGTTTTTT.